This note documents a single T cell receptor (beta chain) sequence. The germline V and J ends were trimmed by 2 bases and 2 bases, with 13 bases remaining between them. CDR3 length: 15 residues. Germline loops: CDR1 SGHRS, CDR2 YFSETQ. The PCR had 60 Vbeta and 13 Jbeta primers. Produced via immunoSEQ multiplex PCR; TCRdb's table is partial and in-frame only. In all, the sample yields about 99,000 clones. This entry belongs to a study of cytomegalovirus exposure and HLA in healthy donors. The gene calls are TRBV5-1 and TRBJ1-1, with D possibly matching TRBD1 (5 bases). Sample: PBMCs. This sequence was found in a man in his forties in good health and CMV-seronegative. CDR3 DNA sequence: TGCGCCAGCAGCTTTTCCCCAGGGCAAAACACTGAAGCTTTCTTT. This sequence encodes CASSFSPGQNTEAFF.